What follows are 24 T cell receptor beta chains derived from one specimen sequenced in a study of T cell repertoires and HLA-DP antigens. Antigens for these TCRs are unknown. Measured with immunoSEQ multiplex PCR; TCRdb has only the in-frame clones, and not every one. The sample has about 73,000 clones, roughly 77% seen once. Sequenced: CD4+ T cells from PBMCs. The receptors were sampled from a man in his 60s in good health and CMV-seronegative.

The genes are TRBV19 and TRBJ2-5, with D tentatively TRBD1 (6 bases). V gave up 3 bases and J gave up 5 bases, with 13 bases separating them. The CDR3 is made up of 14 amino acids. CDR1 is LNHDA, CDR2 SQIVND, per germline (reference sequence). CDR3 sequence (DNA): TGTGCCAGTAGTATTGAGTTGAGGGGGGAGACCCAGTACTTC. Protein product: CASSIELRGETQYF.

This clone was found a few times. V usage is TRBV20-1 and J usage is TRBJ2-1; D may be TRBD1 (5 bases). Trimming left V 8 bases short and J 3 bases short, with 8 bases between. The germline gives CDR1 DFQATT, CDR2 SNEGSKA (reference sequence). The CDR3 has 11 residues. The CDR3 region has the DNA TGCAGTTTGACAGACTACAATGAGCAGTTCTTC. Its translation: CSLTDYNEQFF.

The V gene is TRBV30, the J gene TRBJ1-2, with a tentative D call TRBD1 (6 bases). The germline V and J ends were trimmed by 2 bases and 2 bases, with 12 bases remaining between them. The CDR3 totals 14 residues. From germline, CDR1 is GTSNPN and CDR2 SVGIG (reference sequence). This chain's CDR3 is CAWSTGTPNYGYTF. The CDR3 nucleotides read TGTGCCTGGAGTACTGGGACACCCAACTATGGCTACACCTTC.

The rearrangement links TRBV9 to TRBJ2-5, with TRBD1 as a possible D gene (6 bases). The ends were cut back, 5 bases at V and 2 bases at J, with 13 bases in the middle. The CDR3 extends over 14 amino acids. CDR1 and CDR2 (germline): SGDLS, YYNGEE. The CDR3 loop is CASSESGQQETQYF. For the CDR3, the DNA is TGTGCCAGCAGTGAATCAGGACAGCAAGAGACCCAGTACTTC.

V and J are TRBV6-6 and TRBJ1-1; TRBD1 aligns across 7 bases. CDR1 is MNHNY and CDR2 is SVGAGI in the germline V gene (reference sequence). The J segment lost 4 bases and the V segment lost 5 bases, leaving 7 bases of the junction unmatched. CDR3 length: 14 residues. CDR3 in amino acids: CASSRGQWTTEAFF. CDR3 sequence (DNA): TGTGCCAGCAGTAGGGGACAGTGGACCACTGAAGCTTTCTTT.

The chain recombines TRBV5-5 with TRBJ1-2, with D perhaps TRBD1 (5 bases). V was clipped by 6 bases and J by 6 bases, with 27 bases between them. CDR1 is SGHKS and CDR2 is YYEKEE in the germline V gene (reference sequence). The CDR3 totals 17 residues. The CDR3 coding sequence is TGTGCCAGCACCGTTGTTAGGGCTTCTGGGCTGGGGGATGGCTACACCTTC. Translated, it gives CASTVVRASGLGDGYTF.

The V and J genes are TRBV7-2 and TRBJ2-5, with TRBD2 matching over 14 bases. Germline trimming cut 8 bases from V and 0 bases from J; bases unmatched to any gene: 5. Per the germline V gene, CDR1 is SGHTA and CDR2 is FQGNSA. The length of the CDR3 is 16 residues. CDR3 in DNA: TGTGCCAGCGGGGGACTAGCGGGAGAAAACCAAGAGACCCAGTACTTC. Residues: CASGGLAGENQETQYF.

CDR3 in amino acids: CASGGLRDTQYF. CDR3 in DNA: TGTGCCAGCGGGGGCCTGAGGGATACGCAGTATTTT. The chain combines TRBV6-6 with TRBJ2-3; D is perhaps TRBD1 (6 bases). Trimming left V 8 bases short and J 6 bases short, with 12 bases between. CDR3 size: 12 residues. Looked up from germline, CDR1 is MNHNY and CDR2 is SVGAGI (reference sequence).

As DNA, the CDR3 is TGTGCCAGCACCCAAGCCCGTTATGGCTACACCTTC. Translating it yields CASTQARYGYTF. The chain is built from TRBV28 and TRBJ1-2; no clear D. The germline gives CDR1 MDHEN, CDR2 SYDVKM. The ends were cut back, 7 bases at V and 5 bases at J, with 11 bases in the middle. CDR3 length: 12 residues.

This chain connects TRBV4-2 to TRBJ1-3; weak D call: TRBD1 (5 bases). The germline gives CDR1 LGHNA, CDR2 YNFKEQ. Trimming removed 1 base at V and 8 bases at J, with 12 bases between. The CDR3 is 14 amino acids. For the CDR3, the DNA is TGTGCCAGCAGCCAAGGGGCAGGGAGGGACACCATATATTTT. Translating gives CASSQGAGRDTIYF.

V gene TRBV19 combines with J gene TRBJ1-6; D ambiguous. Trimming took 5 bases from V and 9 from J, leaving 20 bases between them. The CDR3 sequence is 16 residues long. Germline CDR1 is LNHDA and CDR2 is SQIVND (reference sequence). CDR3 loop: CASSSPGLERSSPLHF. In DNA form, the CDR3 reads TGTGCCAGTAGTTCCCCGGGCCTCGAACGGAGTTCACCCCTCCACTTT.

This chain joins TRBV19 and TRBJ1-2; a possible D gene is TRBD1 (6 bases). CDR1 is LNHDA, CDR2 SQIVND, per germline (reference sequence). The V end lost 6 bases, the J end lost 3 bases, and 20 bases lay between the germline ends. This CDR3 has 16 amino acids. The CDR3 sequence: CASSHEGAGADYGYTF. CDR3 DNA sequence: TGTGCCAGTAGCCACGAAGGAGCAGGGGCGGACTATGGCTACACCTTC.

This clone occurred once. The chain is built from TRBV29-1 and TRBJ2-7; no clear D. The CDR3 is made up of 11 amino acids. V lost 6 bases to trimming and J lost 3 bases, with 9 bases between them. Germline-derived CDR1 and CDR2 are SQVTM and ANQGSEA. The CDR3 here is CSVQDNYEQYV. CDR3 nucleotide sequence: TGCAGCGTCCAGGATAACTACGAGCAGTACGTC.

The chain combines TRBV5-1 with TRBJ1-1, with D possibly TRBD1 on 6 matching bases. This CDR3 spans 19 amino acids. Trimming took 4 bases from V and 1 from J, leaving 26 bases between them. Germline lookup yields CDR1 SGHRS and CDR2 YFSETQ. In DNA form, the CDR3 reads TGCGCCAGCAGCCCGGATCTCCCGGGGGCTTACGCCGCGAACACTGAAGCTTTCTTT. Protein sequence: CASSPDLPGAYAANTEAFF.

The chain couples TRBV7-8 to TRBJ1-1; a weak D match, TRBD1 (5 bases). This CDR3 is 16 amino acids long. Trimming removed 5 bases at V and 1 base at J, with 17 bases between. Germline V lookup: CDR1 SGHVS, CDR2 FQNEAQ. Written as DNA, the CDR3 is TGTGCCAGCAGCCCCCGAGGACAATGGGGGAACACTGAAGCTTTCTTT. Its translation: CASSPRGQWGNTEAFF.

The rearrangement links TRBV10-1 to TRBJ2-7, with 9 positions matching TRBD1. The CDR3 runs 14 residues. V dropped 9 bases and J dropped 2; count of bases not matched to a gene: 8. From germline, CDR1 is WNHNN and CDR2 SYGVQD (reference sequence). The CDR3 sequence is CARITGQGTYEQYF. Here the CDR3 DNA reads TGCGCCAGGATAACGGGACAGGGTACCTACGAGCAGTACTTC.

This clone was seen only a few times. An end of the junction differs from the germline gene, which may be a read error. The chain links TRBV4-3 to TRBJ1-2, with a possible D match to TRBD1 (6 bases). CDR1 LGHNA and CDR2 YSLEER come from the germline V gene. CDR3 length: 13 amino acids. The CDR3 spells CASSQDGRGGLGF. As DNA, the CDR3 is TGCGCCAGCAGCCAAGATGGAAGGGGGGGCCTGGGGTTC.

The genes are TRBV5-1 and TRBJ1-1; tentative D call: TRBD1 (5 bases). Trimming cost V 5 bases and J 5 bases, with 13 bases left between them. CDR1 is SGHRS, CDR2 YFSETQ, per germline. CDR3 length: 13 residues. The CDR3 DNA sequence: TGCGCCAGCAGGCGGGCAGGGACGACTGAAGCTTTCTTT. Protein product: CASRRAGTTEAFF.

The V and J genes are TRBV7-9 and TRBJ2-3, with 8 bases identical to TRBD2. CDR3 size: 17 residues. CDR1 is SEHNR, CDR2 FQNEAQ, per germline (reference sequence). Losses at the gene ends were 4 bases for V and 0 bases for J; bases not matched to a gene: 9. CDR3 residues: CASSSRPRTSSTDTQYF. The CDR3 DNA follows: TGTGCCAGCAGCTCACGGCCCAGGACTAGCAGCACAGATACGCAGTATTTT.

The chain has TRBV6-5 and TRBJ2-7; the match to TRBD1 covers 8 bases. CDR1 and CDR2 from the germline V gene are MNHEY and SVGAGI. V shed 11 bases and J 6 bases; nucleotides not matched to a gene: 9. The CDR3 runs to 12 residues. CDR3: CAVTGEVGEQYF. CDR3 nucleotide sequence: TGTGCCGTGACAGGGGAGGTGGGCGAGCAGTACTTC.

The chain recombines TRBV11-2 with TRBJ1-2; D uncertain. The V end was cut by 0 bases, the J end by 4 bases, with 6 bases between. The CDR3 covers 13 residues. Germline-derived CDR1 and CDR2 are SGHAT and FQNNGV. CDR3 loop: CASSLDMRYGYTF. As DNA, the CDR3 is TGTGCCAGCAGCTTAGATATGCGCTATGGCTACACCTTC.

The genes are TRBV10-3 and TRBJ2-2; unclear D gene. The CDR3 consists of 14 residues. Trimming shortened V by 7 bases and J by 1 base, and 10 bases separated the two germline ends. CDR1 and CDR2 from the germline V gene are ENHRY and SYGVKD. The CDR3 is CAINANQNTGELFF. CDR3 DNA: TGTGCCATCAATGCAAACCAGAACACCGGGGAGCTGTTTTTT.

This rearrangement joins TRBV28 to TRBJ2-7, with 8 bases identical to TRBD1. Germline V gives CDR1 MDHEN, CDR2 SYDVKM. The CDR3 runs to 15 residues. The V gene end was trimmed by 2 bases and the J gene end by 4 bases; junction bases not matched to a gene: 7. The CDR3 bases are TGTGCCAGCAGTTTACCAGGGGGCGCGATATACGAGCAGTACTTC. Translating it yields CASSLPGGAIYEQYF.

The chain combines TRBV10-1 with TRBJ1-5; TRBD1 is a possible D gene (5 bases). Trimming shortened V by 4 bases and J by 1 base, and 11 bases separated the two germline ends. Per the germline V gene, CDR1 is WNHNN and CDR2 is SYGVQD (reference sequence). The CDR3 consists of 15 residues. CDR3 nucleotide sequence: TGCGCCAGCAGTGGTTCAGGGAGGAGCAATCAGCCCCAGCATTTT. The encoded protein is CASSGSGRSNQPQHF.